This is a list of T cell receptor beta chains from one sample in a study of blood T cell repertoires in COVID-19. Libraries were prepared by immunoSEQ multiplex PCR; TCRdb keeps only in-frame clonotypes and omits some of them. The sample holds about 62,000 clones, around 65% seen once. Sequenced input: PBMCs or T cells enriched from blood (not recorded which). The receptors derive from a woman in her fifties or sixties who had been exposed to COVID-19. The CDR3 runs from the conserved cysteine through the conserved F or W. D genes are given only for firm matches. Size is stated for part of the rows, as once, few or many counts, or as a class when the clone is expanded.

V gene	J gene	D gene	clone size	CDR3 protein	CDR3 DNA
TRBV2	TRBJ2-1	TRBD2	-	CASSRGGGGRSPYNEQFF	TGTGCCAGCAGCCGCGGGGGGGGCGGGAGATCCCCCTACAATGAGCAGTTCTTC
TRBV6-5	TRBJ2-5	TRBD1	-	CASSSGQGGTQYF	TGTGCCAGCAGTTCCGGACAGGGTGGGACCCAGTACTTC
TRBV20-1	TRBJ1-2	TRBD1	-	CSASRNPTGGLYGYTF	TGCAGTGCTAGTAGAAATCCGACAGGGGGTCTCTATGGCTACACCTTC
TRBV29-1	TRBJ2-5	TRBD2	-	CSVGGKKETQYF	TGCAGCGTGGGAGGGAAGAAAGAGACCCAGTACTTC
TRBV27	TRBJ1-3	-	many	CASRQETGNTIYF	TGTGCCAGCAGACAAGAAACTGGAAACACCATATATTTT
TRBV12-5	TRBJ1-3	-	-	CASGLLQGRLYF	TGTGCTAGTGGTTTGTTACAGGGACGATTGTATTTT
TRBV5-1	TRBJ1-2	-	few	CASSETGPPYGYTF	TGCGCCAGCAGCGAGACAGGACCCCCCTATGGCTACACCTTC
TRBV11-2	TRBJ2-3	TRBD2	-	CASSLRLAGFSADTQYF	TGTGCCAGCAGCTTAAGACTAGCGGGCTTTTCGGCAGATACGCAGTATTTT
TRBV21-1	TRBJ2-3	-	-	CASSKAVRSTDTQYF	TGTGCCAGCAGCAAAGCCGTCCGTTCCACAGATACGCAGTATTTT
TRBV7-2	TRBJ1-2	-	once	CASSPREGVPYGYTF	TGTGCCAGCAGCCCCCGTGAGGGGGTCCCCTATGGCTACACCTTC
TRBV19	TRBJ2-7	TRBD1	few	CASSIVGRGLSYEQYF	TGTGCCAGTAGTATAGTGGGCAGGGGGCTTTCCTACGAGCAGTACTTC
TRBV28	TRBJ1-4	-	-	CASSLIGGTGANEKLFF	TGTGCCAGCAGCCTCATCGGGGGAACAGGCGCTAATGAAAAACTGTTTTTT
TRBV28	TRBJ1-2	-	-	CASSLRGLADSKRKYGYTF	TGTGCCAGCAGTTTACGGGGTTTGGCGGACTCCAAAAGGAAATATGGCTACACCTTC
TRBV5-4	TRBJ2-7	TRBD1	-	CASSGDRGQYEQYF	TGTGCCAGCAGCGGGGACAGGGGGCAGTACGAGCAGTACTTC
TRBV30	TRBJ2-6	-	-	CALGTSGANVLTF	TGTGCCTTAGGGACTTCTGGGGCCAACGTCCTGACTTTC
TRBV7-9	TRBJ1-2	TRBD1	-	CASSRRQGRGYTF	TGTGCCAGCAGCCGACGACAGGGCAGAGGCTACACCTTC
TRBV5-1	TRBJ2-2	-	-	CASSLDSYTGELFF	TGCGCCAGCAGCTTGGACAGTTACACCGGGGAGCTGTTTTTT
TRBV18	TRBJ2-7	-	-	CASSLGSSYEQYF	TGTGCCAGCTCATTAGGGAGCTCCTACGAGCAGTACTTC
TRBV6-6	TRBJ2-7	-	-	CASSYSMPGVSEQYF	TGTGCCAGCAGTTACTCGATGCCAGGGGTAAGCGAGCAGTACTTC
TRBV11-2	TRBJ1-3	-	few	CASSLSDGIAGNTIYF	TGTGCCAGCAGCCTATCGGACGGGATTGCTGGAAACACCATATATTTT
TRBV6-5	TRBJ2-1	-	few	CASRGLPLPGEQFF	TGTGCCAGCAGGGGACTGCCCCTCCCGGGGGAGCAGTTCTTC
TRBV5-1	TRBJ2-3	TRBD2	-	CASSLGLAGSDTQYF	TGCGCCAGCAGCTTGGGGCTAGCGGGGTCCGATACGCAGTATTTT
TRBV7-9	TRBJ2-1	TRBD2	-	CASSLPTSGGKDEQFF	TGTGCCAGCAGCTTGCCCACTAGCGGGGGGAAGGATGAGCAGTTCTTC
TRBV30	TRBJ2-1	TRBD2	-	CAWSPPGTSGRDNEQFF	TGTGCCTGGAGTCCACCCGGGACTAGCGGGAGGGACAATGAGCAGTTCTTC
TRBV9	TRBJ1-2	-	-	CASSFTPDLGYTF	TGTGCCAGCAGCTTTACCCCTGACTTAGGCTACACCTTC
TRBV15	TRBJ2-3	-	-	CATSRDQEATDTQYF	TGTGCCACCAGCAGAGACCAGGAAGCCACAGATACGCAGTATTTT
TRBV28	TRBJ1-2	-	-	CASSPSRGYTF	TGTGCCAGCAGTCCCTCGAGAGGCTACACCTTC
TRBV5-1	TRBJ1-2	TRBD1	once	CASSLGGSGQGGGYTF	TGCGCCAGCAGCTTGGGAGGATCGGGACAGGGAGGCGGCTACACCTTC
TRBV29-1	TRBJ2-1	TRBD2	-	CSVALAGVSYNEQFF	TGCAGCGTTGCGTTAGCGGGAGTGTCTTACAATGAGCAGTTCTTC
TRBV30	TRBJ1-6	TRBD1	-	CAWSVDRGSSPLHF	TGTGCCTGGAGTGTCGACAGGGGATCTAGTCCCCTCCACTTT
TRBV21-1	TRBJ2-3	-	-	CAFLSQGGADTQYF	TGTGCCTTCCTGAGCCAAGGGGGCGCTGATACGCAGTATTTT
TRBV5-8	TRBJ2-3	TRBD2	-	CASSTGLAGVQADTQYF	TGTGCCAGCAGCACGGGACTAGCGGGAGTTCAGGCAGATACGCAGTATTTT
TRBV6-1	TRBJ1-2	-	-	CASSDDKNYGYTF	TGTGCCAGCAGTGACGACAAGAACTATGGCTACACCTTC
TRBV10-3	TRBJ2-3	-	-	CAISEVGGADTQYF	TGTGCCATCAGTGAGGTAGGAGGGGCGGATACGCAGTATTTT
TRBV5-1	TRBJ2-5	-	few	CASSPGDRLIIQETQYF	TGCGCCAGCAGCCCAGGAGACAGACTTATTATACAAGAGACCCAGTACTTC
TRBV27	TRBJ2-2	TRBD2	-	CASRSLAGEYTGELFF	TGTGCCAGCAGATCGCTAGCGGGAGAGTATACCGGGGAGCTGTTTTTT
TRBV5-4	TRBJ1-2	TRBD1	-	CASSLLTGTGGHGYTF	TGTGCCAGCAGCCTATTGACCGGGACAGGGGGGCACGGCTACACCTTC
TRBV28	TRBJ1-2	-	few	CASSSHMNYGYTF	TGTGCCAGCAGCTCACATATGAACTATGGCTACACCTTC
TRBV15	TRBJ2-2	-	-	CATCEGGTNTGELFF	TGTGCCACTTGTGAGGGGGGGACGAACACCGGGGAGCTGTTTTTT
TRBV2	TRBJ2-1	TRBD2	-	CASSEASGGSYNEQFF	TGTGCCAGCAGTGAGGCTAGCGGGGGCTCCTACAATGAGCAGTTCTTC
TRBV5-1	TRBJ2-3	TRBD1	-	CASSGGTAGTDTQYF	TGCGCCAGCAGCGGTGGGACAGCTGGCACAGATACGCAGTATTTT
TRBV24-1	TRBJ2-4	TRBD1	-	CATSDPTGVGKNIQYF	TGTGCCACCAGTGACCCGACAGGGGTAGGCAAAAACATTCAGTACTTC
TRBV28	TRBJ1-5	TRBD1	few	CASKTGEASNQPQHF	TGTGCCAGCAAGACAGGGGAGGCTAGCAATCAGCCCCAGCATTTT
TRBV9	TRBJ1-1	TRBD1	few	CASSGGDRKGEAFF	TGTGCCAGCAGCGGGGGGGACAGGAAAGGTGAAGCTTTCTTT
TRBV19	TRBJ2-1	TRBD2	-	CASRPSGGREQFF	TGTGCCAGTAGGCCTAGCGGGGGTCGTGAGCAGTTCTTC
TRBV6-4	TRBJ2-3	TRBD1	once	CASSPGQSFNTQYF	TGTGCCAGCAGTCCGGGACAGTCTTTCAATACGCAGTATTTT
TRBV7-2	TRBJ1-2	TRBD1	-	CASSLQGASLLGYTF	TGTGCCAGCAGCTTACAGGGGGCATCCTTGTTGGGCTACACCTTC
TRBV6-1	TRBJ1-3	-	-	CASSELTTAGNTIYF	TGTGCCAGCAGTGAACTGACTACAGCCGGGAACACCATATATTTT
TRBV15	TRBJ1-1	TRBD1	-	CATKGGTVGTEAFF	TGTGCCACCAAAGGTGGGACAGTGGGAACTGAAGCTTTCTTT
TRBV30	TRBJ2-7	-	few	CAWSASYEQYF	TGTGCCTGGAGTGCCAGCTACGAGCAGTACTTC